This TCR beta chain stems from a study of blood T cell repertoires in COVID-19. Background on the study: PBMCs, B-cell-depleted T cells, or T cells were the source of the cDNA or gDNA that made up the material.

Germline values: CDR1 LNHDA, CDR2 SQIVND (reference sequence). The CDR3 is 13 amino acids. J was trimmed by 3 bases and V by 8 bases; bases with no gene match: 4. As originally analysed: The authors estimated nucleated cell counts from reference gene primer amplification. The repertoire was sequenced with immunoSEQ multiplex PCR; TCRdb's copy has only in-frame clones and lacks some. V and J calls and clone size are given by that table; D and trimming were obtained from the DNA. The table records about 160,000 clones, about three quarters of them present only once. The J gene is TRBJ1-5, the V gene TRBV19; TRBD1 aligns across 7 bases. Sequenced input: peripheral blood. The TCR sequence derives from a man aged 65 to 79 with acute or convalescent COVID-19. For the CDR3, the DNA is TGTGCCAGTGGGGACAGAGTCAATCAGCCCCAGCATTTT. It encodes CASGDRVNQPQHF. Complete variable domain (other parts from reference TRBV19 and TRBJ1-5): DGGITQSPKYLFRKEGQNVTLSCEQNLNHDAMYWYRQDPGQGLRLIYYSQIVNDFQKGDIAEGYSVSREKKESFPLTVTSAQKNPTAFYLCASGDRVNQPQHFGDGTRLSIL.